This TCR beta chain was sequenced during a study of post-analysis software for immune sequencing data. Study-wide background: Relapsing-remitting, secondary progressive and progressive-relapsing courses of multiple sclerosis were included.

TCR beta cDNA libraries had unique molecular identifiers. The yield from roughly 1 to 10 million T cells was approximately 500,000 cDNA molecules in total. TCRdb itself ran the PCR reads through MiXCR, one entry per CDR3 protein. In the table there are some 190,000 distinct CDR3 sequences, approximately 29% of which are singletons. As concerns this clonotype: Its specificity is unknown.

This CDR3 has 16 residues. Trimming took 6 bases from V and 0 from J, leaving 18 bases between them. Germline lookup yields CDR1 MNHEY and CDR2 SMNVEV (reference sequence). Study outcomes and limitations: Relative to controls, patients with multiple sclerosis showed significantly lower normalized Chao1 diversity. Co-batched samples clustered tightly together by F measure. Patients carried roughly 5 TRBV segments more frequently than controls did, and TRBV5-6, TRBV5-1 and TRBV20-1 were among them.

What was sequenced was blood. This TCR derives from a girl aged 2 to 17 with multiple sclerosis. The chain has TRBV27 and TRBJ2-7; possibly TRBD1 or TRBD2 for D (5 bases each). CDR3: CASSPGTKPDSYEQYF. Here the CDR3 DNA reads TGTGCCAGCAGCCCGGGGACCAAACCGGACTCCTACGAGCAGTACTTC.